A selection of T cell receptor beta chains follows, all from one sample in a study of blood T cells in healthy people across ages. TCRdb used MiXCR to reprocess the 5' RACE reads, holding one entry per CDR3 protein. The sample contains 850,000 to 950,000 distinct CDR3 sequences, 25% to 30% of which appear only once. Sequencing input: blood. These receptors originate from a woman older than 75 in good health. Each CDR3 is given with its conserved first and last residue. The D gene is left open where the match is weak. Not all rows give a size; the values are once, few, many and, for expanded clones, a class.

v_call: TRBV7-2; clone_size: many; j_call: TRBJ2-3; d_call: NA; cdr3_aa: CASSPRRVTSTDTQYF; cdr3_nt: TGTGCCAGCAGCCCCCGCAGGGTTACTAGCACAGATACGCAGTATTTT
v_call: TRBV9; clone_size: NA; j_call: TRBJ2-6; d_call: NA; cdr3_aa: CASSVEIRGLAGANVLTF; cdr3_nt: TGTGCCAGCAGCGTAGAAATCAGGGGCTTGGCTGGGGCCAACGTCCTGACTTTC
v_call: TRBV19; clone_size: NA; j_call: TRBJ1-4; d_call: NA; cdr3_aa: CASTPPTSGKLIF; cdr3_nt: TGTGCCAGTACTCCCCCCACGTCCGGAAAACTGATTTTT
v_call: TRBV18; clone_size: NA; j_call: TRBJ1-5; d_call: NA; cdr3_aa: CASCRDGDQPQHF; cdr3_nt: TGTGCCAGCTGCCGGGACGGAGATCAGCCCCAGCATTTT
v_call: TRBV24-1; clone_size: many; j_call: TRBJ2-1; d_call: TRBD2; cdr3_aa: CATSGLAGVSYNEQFF; cdr3_nt: TGTGCCACCAGTGGGTTAGCGGGGGTCTCCTACAATGAGCAGTTCTTC
v_call: TRBV2; clone_size: many; j_call: TRBJ2-5; d_call: NA; cdr3_aa: CASSETRGLYQETQYF; cdr3_nt: TGTGCCAGCAGTGAAACCCGGGGATTGTACCAAGAGACCCAGTACTTC
v_call: TRBV5-1; clone_size: NA; j_call: TRBJ2-3; d_call: NA; cdr3_aa: CASSLVRGSGTDTQYF; cdr3_nt: TGCGCCAGCAGCCTGGTTAGGGGGTCTGGCACAGATACGCAGTATTTT
v_call: TRBV20-1; clone_size: many; j_call: TRBJ2-5; d_call: NA; cdr3_aa: CSARVPEQETQYF; cdr3_nt: TGCAGTGCTAGAGTGCCGGAACAAGAGACCCAGTACTTC
v_call: TRBV12-3/TRBV12-4; clone_size: NA; j_call: TRBJ1-2; d_call: NA; cdr3_aa: CASSLSQAGYTF; cdr3_nt: TGTGCCAGCAGTTTAAGCCAAGCCGGCTACACCTTC
v_call: TRBV15; clone_size: NA; j_call: TRBJ2-5; d_call: NA; cdr3_aa: CATSRGPKETQYF; cdr3_nt: TGTGCCACCAGCAGAGGTCCGAAAGAGACCCAGTACTTC
v_call: TRBV12-3/TRBV12-4; clone_size: many; j_call: TRBJ2-1; d_call: NA; cdr3_aa: CASSSGRASYNEQFF; cdr3_nt: TGTGCCAGCAGTTCCGGCCGGGCCTCCTACAATGAGCAGTTCTTC
v_call: TRBV18; clone_size: NA; j_call: TRBJ2-7; d_call: NA; cdr3_aa: CASSQQGKEQYF; cdr3_nt: TGTGCCAGCTCACAACAGGGTAAGGAGCAGTACTTC